This T cell receptor (beta chain) was sequenced during a study of CD8+ T cells in alopecia areata. The investigators collected lesional scalp punch biopsies and peripheral blood from alopecia areata patients. PBMCs were stained for CD3, CD4 and CD8, and CD4+ and CD8+ T cells were sorted. Following extraction, RNA underwent reverse transcription to cDNA, which served as the sequencing template. TCRdb's table, derived via immunoSEQ multiplex PCR, lists solely in-frame clones and lacks some. The sample consists of about 180,000 clones, over 55% of them appearing once. Germline assignment: CDR1 SQVTM and CDR2 ANQGSEA. The V gene end was trimmed by 6 bases and the J gene end by 6 bases; junction bases not matched to a gene: 10. The CDR3 has 14 amino acids.

The clonotype was recovered from a human donor with alopecia areata. The chain combines TRBV29-1 with TRBJ1-5; the match to TRBD1 covers 8 bases. The input for sequencing was CD4+ T cells sorted from blood, taken at week 0. The CDR3 here is CSVRGTGEAQPQHF. DNA for the CDR3: TGCAGCGTGAGGGGGACAGGTGAGGCTCAGCCCCAGCATTTT.